This T cell receptor beta chain derives from a study of T-cell memory formation after mild COVID-19. Study-level points and caveats: CD4/CD8 balance held among clones contracting day 15 to 85, and later expanders leaned CD4+.

V was pared by 5 bases and J by 5 bases, with 15 bases between. The CDR3 contains 14 residues. Details on this clonotype: What it binds is not known.

It was 5'RACE with constant-segment primers that produced the TCR alpha and TCR beta cDNA libraries, which carried sample barcodes and UMIs. TCRdb fed the 5' RACE reads into MiXCR, producing one record per CDR3 protein. In the table there are over 350,000 distinct CDR3 sequences, less than 25% of which are singletons. Sequencing input: PBMCs or a T cell subset sorted from them (not recorded which). This receptor was taken from an adult woman who had mild COVID-19 (a few samples of this study predate the infection). Cell type and time point are not known. The chain uses TRBV12-3 or TRBV12-4 and TRBJ2-5; a possible D gene is TRBD2 (5 bases). CDR3 sequence reads: CASSAPTRGETQYF. CDR3 nucleotide sequence: TGTGCCAGCAGTGCGCCGACTCGAGGGGAGACCCAGTACTTC.